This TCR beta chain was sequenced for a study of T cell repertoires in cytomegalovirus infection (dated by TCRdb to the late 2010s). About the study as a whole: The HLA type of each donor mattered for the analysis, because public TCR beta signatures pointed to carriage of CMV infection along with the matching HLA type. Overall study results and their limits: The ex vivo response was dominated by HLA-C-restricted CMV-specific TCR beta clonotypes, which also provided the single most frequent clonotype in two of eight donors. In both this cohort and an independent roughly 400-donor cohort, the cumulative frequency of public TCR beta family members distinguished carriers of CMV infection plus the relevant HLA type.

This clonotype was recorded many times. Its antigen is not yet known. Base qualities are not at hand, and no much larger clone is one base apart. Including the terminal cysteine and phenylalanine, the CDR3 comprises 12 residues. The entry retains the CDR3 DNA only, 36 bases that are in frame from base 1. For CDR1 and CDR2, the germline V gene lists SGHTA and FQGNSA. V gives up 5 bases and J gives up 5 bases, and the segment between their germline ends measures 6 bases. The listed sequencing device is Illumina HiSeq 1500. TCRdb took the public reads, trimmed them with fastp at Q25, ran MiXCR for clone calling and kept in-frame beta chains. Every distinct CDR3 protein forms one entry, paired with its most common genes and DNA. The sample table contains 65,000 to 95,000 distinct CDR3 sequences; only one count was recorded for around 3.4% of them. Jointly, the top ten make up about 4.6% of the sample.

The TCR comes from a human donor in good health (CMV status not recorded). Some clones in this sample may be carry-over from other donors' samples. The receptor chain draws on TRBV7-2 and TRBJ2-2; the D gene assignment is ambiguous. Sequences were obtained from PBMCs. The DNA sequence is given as TGTGCCAGCAGCCAAAGAACCGGGGAGCTGTTTTTT. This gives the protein CASSQRTGELFF.